These 10 T cell receptor beta chains originate from one sample sequenced in a study of long-term antiretroviral therapy in people with HIV. At survey level, the immunoSEQ assay was run in its v3.0 version. Assay used: immunoSEQ multiplex PCR; TCRdb lists only in-frame clones, some missing. The sample includes some 38,000 clones, around 75% seen only once; the top ten take roughly 5%. The material sequenced was unsorted PBMCs, taken 1.5 years after starting antiretroviral therapy. These receptors originate from a man younger than 35 with HIV.

This clone was counted once. V usage is TRBV4-3 and J usage is TRBJ2-4; 14 bases line up with TRBD2. CDR1 is LGHNA, CDR2 YSLEER, per germline. This CDR3 has 17 amino acids. The V gene end was trimmed by 4 bases and the J gene end by 5 bases; junction bases not matched to a gene: 7. This chain's CDR3 is CASSPVPGLAGENIQYF. The CDR3 DNA sequence: TGCGCCAGCAGCCCCGTCCCGGGACTAGCGGGAGAAAACATTCAGTACTTC.

V usage is TRBV9 and J usage is TRBJ2-1; 10 bases align to TRBD2. From germline, CDR1 is SGDLS and CDR2 YYNGEE. This CDR3 is built from 15 residues. Trimming removed 0 bases from V and 4 bases from J; junction bases left unmatched: 1. The CDR3 bases are TGTGCCAGCAGCGTAGGGACTAGCGGATACAATGAGCAGTTCTTC. This translates into CASSVGTSGYNEQFF.

V usage is TRBV10-3 and J usage is TRBJ2-3; D remains unclear. Germline-derived CDR1 and CDR2 are ENHRY and SYGVKD. V dropped 8 bases and J dropped 2 bases, with 14 bases sitting between them. This CDR3 region has 14 residues. The CDR3 DNA sequence: TGTGCCATCGGGCTCGGCGCCTTCACAGATACGCAGTATTTT. Amino acids: CAIGLGAFTDTQYF.

V usage is TRBV11-2 and J usage is TRBJ2-3; 13 bases agree with TRBD2. V gave up 1 base and J gave up 6 bases; unmatched junction bases: 1. The CDR3 extends over 15 amino acids. From germline, CDR1 is SGHAT and CDR2 FQNNGV. The CDR3 region has the DNA TGTGCCAGCAGCTTAGTACTAGCGGGAGGGGATACGCAGTATTTT. Residues: CASSLVLAGGDTQYF.

This clone was detected a few times. The chain couples TRBV14 to TRBJ2-2; TRBD2 aligns across 8 bases. CDR3 length equals 17 residues. V gave up 0 bases and J gave up 2 bases; unmatched junction bases: 5. Germline loops: CDR1 SGHDN, CDR2 FVKESK. The CDR3 DNA reads as TGTGCCAGCAGCCAAGATAGGCTAGCGGGTAACACCGGGGAGCTGTTTTTT. Protein: CASSQDRLAGNTGELFF.

This clone showed up just once. V usage is TRBV25-1 and J usage is TRBJ2-7; TRBD2 aligns across 12 bases. The germline gives CDR1 MGHDK, CDR2 SYGVNS. After removal of 5 bases from V and 4 bases from J, the junction contained 9 bases not matched to a gene. The length of the CDR3 is 16 residues. CDR3 sequence reads: CASSRRLAGALYEQYF. CDR3 coding DNA: TGTGCCAGCAGTAGACGACTAGCGGGAGCCTTATACGAGCAGTACTTC.

The genes are TRBV9 and TRBJ2-7; perhaps D is TRBD1 or TRBD2 (6 bases each). Trimming removed 3 bases from V and 2 bases from J, with 18 bases in between. The germline gives CDR1 SGDLS, CDR2 YYNGEE. The CDR3 spans 16 residues. Here the CDR3 DNA reads TGTGCCAGCAGCGGTGAAGGGGGTAGCGGAACCTACGAGCAGTACTTC. It codes for CASSGEGGSGTYEQYF.

The genes are TRBV7-9 and TRBJ2-5; 11 nucleotides agree with TRBD1. Germline values: CDR1 SEHNR, CDR2 FQNEAQ (reference sequence). The trim removed 4 bases at V and 5 bases at J, leaving 3 bases unmatched. The CDR3 has 14 amino acids. Here the CDR3 reads CASSWTGGRETQYF. DNA of the CDR3: TGTGCCAGCAGCTGGACAGGGGGCCGGGAGACCCAGTACTTC.

This clone has only one observation. CDR3 residues: CASSGRDTQYF. The DNA of the CDR3 is TGTGCCAGCAGTGGACGAGATACGCAGTATTTT. J is TRBJ2-3 and V is TRBV6-5; no reliable D call. The germline V and J ends were trimmed by 5 bases and 5 bases, with 5 bases remaining between them. Germline V gene sequence: CDR1 MNHEY, CDR2 SVGAGI. CDR3 length: 11 amino acids.

The chain's CDR3 is CASSYSGEDEKLFF. In nucleotides, the CDR3 is TGTGCCAGCAGTTACTCAGGGGAGGATGAAAAACTGTTTTTT. J is TRBJ1-4 and V is TRBV6-6; D is possibly TRBD1 (5 bases). This CDR3 comprises 14 residues. With 0 bases removed from V and 6 bases from J, the gap between germline ends came to 8 bases. Germline V gene sequence: CDR1 MNHNY, CDR2 SVGAGI (reference sequence).